One and the same sample provided the 25 T cell receptor beta chains below, sequenced in a study of T cell changes during pregnancy in multiple sclerosis. The table came from immunoSEQ multiplex PCR; TCRdb's copy has only in-frame clones and leaves some out. The sample has 33,000 or so clones; around nine tenths are singletons. Here the sequenced sample was peripheral blood, taken in the third trimester of pregnancy. The receptors originated from a female donor in good health, enrolled as a control in a pregnancy study.

The chain has TRBV5-6 and TRBJ1-1; 7 nucleotides match TRBD1. V lost 4 bases to trimming and J lost 10 bases; unmatched junction nucleotides: 7. Germline-derived CDR1 and CDR2 are SGHDT and YYEEEE. The CDR3 runs to 12 residues. The CDR3 DNA follows: TGTGCCAGCAGCCCGGAGACAGGGCCAGCTTTCTTT. Translation gives CASSPETGPAFF.

This sequence joins TRBV10-3 and TRBJ2-1; 8 bases align to TRBD1. Germline V gene data show CDR1 as ENHRY and CDR2 as SYGVKD. CDR3 length: 14 residues. Trimming at V came to 5 bases and at J to 9 bases, leaving 9 bases not matched to a gene. CDR3 DNA: TGTGCCATCAGTCGGGGACAGGTACAAGGTGAGCAGTTCTTC. It is translated as CAISRGQVQGEQFF.

This clone has just one count. The gene calls are TRBV15 and TRBJ1-5, with TRBD1 as a possible D gene (6 bases). Germline V gene sequence: CDR1 LNHNV, CDR2 YYDKDF (reference sequence). This CDR3 comprises 14 residues. V shed 3 bases and J shed 4 bases, with 10 bases lying between them. The CDR3 coding sequence is TGTGCCACCAGCAGGGAGGGGGGGAATCAGCCCCAGCATTTT. Its translation: CATSREGGNQPQHF.

J is TRBJ2-7 and V is TRBV6-1, with D unclear. The CDR3 consists of 13 residues. Germline lookup yields CDR1 MNHNS and CDR2 SASEGT. V was cut by 6 bases and J by 6 bases, with 15 bases left in between. CDR3 loop: CASRHPMWSEQYF. The CDR3 nucleotides are TGTGCCAGCAGACATCCAATGTGGAGCGAGCAGTACTTC.

In its sample, this clone was seen a few times. In DNA form, the CDR3 reads TGTGCCAGCTCACCTCTCCCGTCCTCTGGGGCCAACGTCCTGACTTTC. Protein: CASSPLPSSGANVLTF. The chain combines TRBV18 with TRBJ2-6, with D hard to call. This CDR3 region has 16 residues. The germline CDR1 and CDR2 sequences are KGHSH and LQKENI. Trimming shortened V by 3 bases and J by 0 bases, and 9 bases separated the two germline ends.

This clone was picked up one time. V is TRBV11-2 and J is TRBJ2-5; 10 positions agree with TRBD2. The CDR3 length is 16 residues. The trim removed 1 base at V and 4 bases at J, leaving 6 bases unmatched. Germline-derived CDR1 and CDR2 are SGHAT and FQNNGV. The CDR3 DNA reads TGTGCCAGCAGCTTAGTAGCGGGACTAGCGTCAGAGACCCAGTACTTC. Translated: CASSLVAGLASETQYF.

The genes are TRBV19 and TRBJ2-5; 8 bases map to TRBD2. Germline loops: CDR1 LNHDA, CDR2 SQIVND (reference sequence). The junction had 8 bases not matched to a gene; V was cut back by 5 bases and J by 3 bases. The CDR3 runs 15 residues. In DNA form, the CDR3 reads TGTGCCAGTAGTCGCGGGAGGACCCCGGAAGAGACCCAGTACTTC. Residues: CASSRGRTPEETQYF.

The chain uses TRBV29-1 and TRBJ1-2; 7 positions match TRBD1. V shed 6 bases, J shed 8 bases, and the junction held 12 bases outside the gene matches. The CDR3 is 13 amino acids. Germline values: CDR1 SQVTM, CDR2 ANQGSEA. The CDR3 DNA reads TGCAGCGTCGCAAGACAGGGTCTAGGGGGCTACACCTTC. As protein: CSVARQGLGGYTF. Complete variable domain (other parts from reference TRBV29-1 and TRBJ1-2): SAVISQKPSRDICQRGTSLTIQCQVDSQVTMMFWYRQQPGQSLTLIATANQGSEATYESGFVIDKFPISRPNLTFSTLTVSNMSPEDSSIYLCSVARQGLGGYTFGSGTRLTVV.

V gene TRBV10-3 combines with J gene TRBJ2-4; 7 bases map to TRBD2. CDR1 is ENHRY and CDR2 is SYGVKD in the germline V gene. After removal of 2 bases from V and 3 bases from J, the junction contained 1 base not matched to a gene. The CDR3 totals 14 residues. Here the CDR3 reads CAISEGGGKNIQYF. Written as DNA, the CDR3 is TGTGCCATCAGTGAGGGGGGGGGCAAAAACATTCAGTACTTC.

The count of this clone is one. The chain joins TRBV10-3 to TRBJ2-7, with 7 nucleotides matching TRBD1. CDR1 and CDR2 from the germline V gene are ENHRY and SYGVKD. The CDR3 contains 15 residues. With 3 bases clipped from V and 1 base from J, the junction kept 6 bases outside the gene matches. The CDR3 spells CAISDIGGKSYEQYF. The DNA for the CDR3 is TGTGCCATCAGTGATATAGGGGGCAAATCCTACGAGCAGTACTTC.

This clone was seen a few times. The chain couples TRBV10-2 to TRBJ1-6; possible D gene TRBD1, 6 bases. Germline V gives CDR1 WSHSY, CDR2 SAAADI. V was cut by 2 bases and J by 10 bases, with 18 bases left in between. This CDR3 region has 16 residues. The CDR3 protein is CASSEVGRGNFSPLHF. The CDR3 coding sequence is TGCGCCAGCAGTGAGGTCGGCAGGGGTAATTTCTCACCCCTCCACTTT.

The CDR3 region has the DNA TGCGCCAGCAGCCCGCTACCTAGCGGGAGGACGGGTGAGCAGTACTTC. Protein product: CASSPLPSGRTGEQYF. V and J are TRBV4-1 and TRBJ2-7; TRBD2 matches at 11 bases. J was trimmed by 7 bases and V by 4 bases; bases with no gene match: 12. The CDR3 extends over 16 amino acids. Germline V lookup: CDR1 MGHRA, CDR2 YSYEKL.

V usage is TRBV29-1 and J usage is TRBJ1-2; the D gene is possibly TRBD1 (5 bases). CDR1 is SQVTM, CDR2 ANQGSEA, per germline. Trimming cost V 2 bases and J 6 bases, with 16 bases left between them. The CDR3 totals 14 residues. This chain's CDR3 is CSVETPGTVNGYTF. CDR3 nucleotides: TGCAGCGTTGAAACTCCCGGGACTGTGAATGGCTACACCTTC.

The rearrangement links TRBV28 to TRBJ1-2; the match to TRBD1 covers 12 bases. This CDR3 region has 15 residues. Germline loops: CDR1 MDHEN, CDR2 SYDVKM. The trim removed 10 bases at V and 4 bases at J, leaving 10 bases unmatched. The CDR3 sequence: CATIPGTGGGYGYTF. Here the CDR3 DNA reads TGTGCCACCATCCCCGGGACAGGGGGCGGCTATGGCTACACCTTC.

V usage is TRBV4-2 and J usage is TRBJ2-7, with 8 bases fitting TRBD2. With V trimmed by 4 bases and J by 4 bases, 12 bases remained unmatched. This CDR3 region has 16 residues. Per germline, CDR1 LGHNA and CDR2 YNFKEQ. The CDR3 DNA reads TGTGCCAGCAGCCCGACCTCTAGCGGGCTAGAGTACGAGCAGTACTTC. It specifies CASSPTSSGLEYEQYF.

The CDR3 loop is CASSFPTGDSQPQHF. CDR3 in DNA: TGTGCCAGCAGTTTCCCGACAGGGGACAGTCAGCCCCAGCATTTT. The chain uses TRBV6-6 and TRBJ1-5; 8 bases line up with TRBD1. J lost 6 bases, V lost 4 bases, and 8 bases had no gene match. Germline V gene data show CDR1 as MNHNY and CDR2 as SVGAGI (reference sequence). The length of the CDR3 is 15 residues.

J is TRBJ1-6 and V is TRBV28; 11 positions match TRBD1. The CDR3 loop spans 16 amino acids. V trimming: 5 bases; J trimming: 9 bases; junction bases outside the gene matches: 9. Germline values: CDR1 MDHEN, CDR2 SYDVKM. The CDR3 protein is CASSGHAGTGGSPLHF. The CDR3 region has the DNA TGTGCCAGCAGTGGGCATGCCGGGACAGGGGGTTCACCCCTCCACTTT.

This chain joins TRBV4-2 and TRBJ2-5; 9 bases fit TRBD2. Germline CDR1 LGHNA, CDR2 YNFKEQ. This CDR3 spans 15 amino acids. V lost 1 base and J lost 2; bases outside the gene matches: 2. For the CDR3, the DNA is TGTGCCAGCAGCCAAGGGAGCGGGGGGCAAGAGACCCAGTACTTC. Translating it yields CASSQGSGGQETQYF.

The chain employs TRBV7-9 and TRBJ2-1; the match to TRBD2 covers 11 bases. Germline V gene sequence: CDR1 SEHNR, CDR2 FQNEAQ (reference sequence). This CDR3 is built from 14 residues. J gave up 6 bases and V 4 bases, and 2 bases lay outside the gene matches. This CDR3 is CASSYSGGANEQFF. The CDR3 DNA is TGTGCCAGCAGCTATAGCGGGGGGGCCAATGAGCAGTTCTTC.

This chain connects TRBV30 to TRBJ2-3, with 14 bases lining up with TRBD2. This CDR3 contains 17 residues. The junction had 5 bases not matched to a gene; V was cut back by 0 bases and J by 3 bases. CDR1 and CDR2 (germline): GTSNPN, SVGIG (reference sequence). CDR3 in DNA: TGTGCCTGGAGTGTACTTCGGACTAGCGGGAGGACAGATACGCAGTATTTT. Amino acids: CAWSVLRTSGRTDTQYF.

This clone was counted once. The germline gene is not matched at one end of the junction; a read error may be the cause. V gene TRBV7-2 combines with J gene TRBJ1-5, with 7 bases lining up with TRBD1. The CDR3 extends over 13 amino acids. Germline assignment: CDR1 SGHTA and CDR2 FQGNSA. CDR3 region: CASSLDRAQPQHF. The DNA for the CDR3 is TGTGCCAGCAGTTTAGACAGGGCTCAGCCCCAGCATTTT.

V is TRBV15 and J is TRBJ1-2; possibly TRBD1 for D (5 bases). V was pared by 0 bases and J by 8 bases, with 13 bases between. This CDR3 is built from 14 residues. CDR1 and CDR2 (germline): LNHNV, YYDKDF (reference sequence). DNA of the CDR3: TGTGCCACCAGCAGAGATCCCCCAGGGTTCGGCTACACCTTC. Translating it yields CATSRDPPGFGYTF.

CDR3 residues: CASSSSLLAGNADTQYF. As DNA, the CDR3 is TGTGCCAGCAGCTCCTCGCTACTAGCGGGGAACGCAGATACGCAGTATTTT. V and J are TRBV9 and TRBJ2-3; TRBD2 agrees at 10 bases. Trimming took 4 bases from V and 4 from J; bases not matched to a gene: 12. The CDR3 length is 17 residues. Looked up from germline, CDR1 is SGDLS and CDR2 is YYNGEE.

The rearrangement links TRBV19 to TRBJ1-2; D may be TRBD1 (6 bases). This CDR3 spans 13 amino acids. CDR1 and CDR2 (germline): LNHDA, SQIVND (reference sequence). Trimming took 5 bases from V and 8 from J, leaving 15 bases between them. CDR3 region: CASSLMGARGYTF. As DNA, the CDR3 is TGTGCCAGTAGTCTAATGGGGGCAAGGGGCTACACCTTC. The whole variable domain, remainder taken from reference TRBV19 and TRBJ1-2, is DGGITQSPKYLFRKEGQNVTLSCEQNLNHDAMYWYRQDPGQGLRLIYYSQIVNDFQKGDIAEGYSVSREKKESFPLTVTSAQKNPTAFYLCASSLMGARGYTFGSGTRLTVV.

There are a few counts of this clone. The chain employs TRBV6-5 and TRBJ1-1; maybe TRBD1 (6 bases). Looked up from germline, CDR1 is MNHEY and CDR2 is SVGAGI. The CDR3 totals 13 residues. V was pared by 2 bases and J by 7 bases, with 11 bases between. CDR3 coding DNA: TGTGCCAGCAGTTACCTCGGACAGAGTGAAGCTTTCTTT. Its translation: CASSYLGQSEAFF.